This T cell receptor beta chain originates from a study of shared clonotypes between healthy human individuals. Germline V gene lookup returns CDR1 SQVTM and CDR2 ANQGSEA. V dropped 7 bases and J dropped 2; count of bases not matched to a gene: 9. The CDR3 length is 14 residues. Terminally differentiated effector memory CD45RA+ cells were left out of the naive CD8 fraction, which was CD45RO-negative and positively selected for CCR7. Assay: immunoSEQ multiplex PCR; the TCRdb copy retains only in-frame clones and omits some. Of under 700,000 clones in the sample, about 95% were seen once. This clone has a single count.

The sequencing sample was made of naive CD8+ T cells sorted from blood. The chain is built from TRBV29-1 and TRBJ2-5; 8 nucleotides line up with TRBD1. The receptor's source is a woman aged 25 to 39 in good health. Written as DNA, the CDR3 is TGCAGCGCCACAGATGGGACAGGTCAAGAGACCCAGTACTTC. Protein sequence: CSATDGTGQETQYF.